A single sample is the source of the 14 T cell receptor beta chains below, sequenced in a study of molecular identifiers for immune sequencing clone quantification. MiXCR, applied by TCRdb to the PCR reads, yields one record per CDR3 protein. The data show nearly 650,000 distinct CDR3 sequences, with roughly 25% seen just once and 0.75% to 0.8% held by the top ten. Sequenced input: naive CD8+ T cells from blood, with Jurkat cell RNA spiked in. Specified subset: FACS-sorted CD8+CD4-CCR7+CD45RA+ naive T cells. The receptors come from a human donor in good health. Some libraries in this study had Jurkat cell RNA spiked in.

The chain carries TRBV10-2 and TRBJ2-7; tentative D call: TRBD1 (5 bases). This CDR3 contains 13 residues. V was pared by 4 bases and J by 2 bases, with 9 bases between. CDR1 WSHSY and CDR2 SAAADI come from the germline V gene. CDR3 region: CASSAGKAYEQYF. CDR3 bases: TGCGCCAGCAGTGCAGGGAAGGCCTACGAGCAGTACTTC.

This clonotype has a handful of counts. The chain joins TRBV9 to TRBJ1-2, with 7 bases fitting TRBD1. The CDR3 has 15 residues. Looked up from germline, CDR1 is SGDLS and CDR2 is YYNGEE. Trimming took 4 bases from V and 5 from J; bases not matched to a gene: 11. CDR3 sequence (DNA): TGTGCCAGCAGCCCCAATTCGGCAGGGGGGTATGGCTACACCTTC. Its protein is CASSPNSAGGYGYTF.

In this sample, this clonotype turned up many times. The chain is built from TRBV6-2 or TRBV6-3 and TRBJ2-2; the match to TRBD2 covers 10 bases. This CDR3 has 16 amino acids. The V gene end was trimmed by 7 bases and the J gene end by 0 bases; junction bases not matched to a gene: 5. Germline V gives CDR1 MNHEY, CDR2 SVGEGT. The CDR3, as DNA: TGTGCCAGCACTATAGCGGGAGGCCCGAACACCGGGGAGCTGTTTTTT. This sequence encodes CASTIAGGPNTGELFF.

The V gene is TRBV19, the J gene TRBJ2-7; D is undetermined. Trimming took off 7 bases at V and 3 bases at J, with 1 base between the two ends. There are 9 residues in the CDR3. From germline, CDR1 is LNHDA and CDR2 SQIVND (reference sequence). CDR3 sequence reads: CASIYEQYF. CDR3 in DNA: TGTGCCAGTATCTACGAGCAGTACTTC.

To note about this clonotype: A clone one base away is much larger, so this may be a read error. The V gene is TRBV19, the J gene TRBJ2-3; D is unresolved. The germline CDR1 and CDR2 sequences are LNHDA and SQIVND (reference sequence). CDR3 length: 16 residues. The DNA for the CDR3 is TGTGTCAGTAGTATAGATGGCAGCCATCGCACAGATACGCAGTATTTT. Translating gives CVSSIDGSHRTDTQYF.

As DNA, the CDR3 is TGTGCCAGCAGTCCCGAACAGGGCCCGTACGAGCAGTACTTC. Translating it yields CASSPEQGPYEQYF. V is TRBV27 and J is TRBJ2-7, with D perhaps TRBD1 (6 bases). V lost 5 bases to trimming and J lost 4 bases, with 15 bases between them. This CDR3 region has 14 residues. The V gene's germline CDR1 is MNHEY and CDR2 SMNVEV (reference sequence).

The chain is built from TRBV28 and TRBJ1-1; weak D call: TRBD1 (6 bases). The V and J ends lost 2 bases and 8 bases respectively, with 21 bases between them. Germline V gives CDR1 MDHEN, CDR2 SYDVKM. The CDR3 runs 16 residues. The CDR3 protein is CASSLPPKQGPGEAFF. CDR3 nucleotides: TGTGCCAGCAGTTTACCCCCAAAGCAGGGGCCAGGGGAAGCTTTCTTT. The whole variable domain, remainder taken from reference TRBV28 and TRBJ1-1, is DVKVTQSSRYLVKRTGEKVFLECVQDMDHENMFWYRQDPGLGLRLIYFSYDVKMKEKGDIPEGYSVSREKKERFSLILESASTNQTSMYLCASSLPPKQGPGEAFFGQGTRLTVV.

This clonotype has at least ten counts. A junction end diverges from the germline sequence, so it may reflect a read error. CDR3 protein: CASSLKRGTGVF. CDR3 DNA sequence: TGTGCCAGCAGTCTAAAGCGCGGGACAGGGGTTTTC. The genes are TRBV28 and TRBJ2-5; 10 nucleotides agree with TRBD1. The germline gives CDR1 MDHEN, CDR2 SYDVKM. The CDR3 is 12 residues long.

The chain uses TRBV12-3 or TRBV12-4 and TRBJ1-1, with D perhaps matching TRBD1 (5 bases). The V end was cut by 6 bases, the J end by 4 bases, with 21 bases between. The CDR3 is 16 amino acids. The CDR3 DNA sequence: TGTGCCAGCAGCCCCACCGGAGGGGCGCTAGGCACTGAAGCTTTCTTT. It is translated as CASSPTGGALGTEAFF.

At least ten counts were recorded for this clonotype. The chain couples TRBV7-2 to TRBJ2-7; 7 bases match TRBD2. The CDR3 loop spans 15 amino acids. J was trimmed by 2 bases and V by 0 bases; bases with no gene match: 4. CDR1 is SGHTA, CDR2 FQGNSA, per germline. In DNA form, the CDR3 reads TGTGCCAGCAGCTTAGCTCCGGGGACTACCTACGAGCAGTACTTC. This sequence encodes CASSLAPGTTYEQYF. Full variable domain (rest looked up from reference TRBV7-2 and TRBJ2-7): GAGVSQSPSNKVTEKGKDVELRCDPISGHTALYWYRQSLGQGLEFLIYFQGNSAPDKSGLPSDRFSAERTGGSVSTLTIQRTQQEDSAVYLCASSLAPGTTYEQYFGPGTRLTVT.

Comment on this clonotype: The junction differs from germline at one of its ends, possibly a read error. CDR3 amino acids: CVSSQDRRGDYNEQFF. In nucleotides, the CDR3 is TGCGTCAGCAGCCAAGACAGGCGGGGGGATTACAATGAGCAGTTCTTC. The chain employs TRBV4-3 and TRBJ2-1; the match to TRBD2 covers 8 bases. Per the germline V gene, CDR1 is LGHNA and CDR2 is YSLEER. The CDR3 covers 16 residues.

The sample holds a few counts of this clonotype. J is TRBJ2-3 and V is TRBV15, with TRBD2 matching over 9 bases. This CDR3 comprises 17 residues. The junction had 7 bases not matched to a gene; V was cut back by 1 base and J by 2 bases. The germline gives CDR1 LNHNV, CDR2 YYDKDF (reference sequence). CDR3 DNA: TGTGCCACCAGCAGAGGAAATAGCGGGGGAGTCACAGATACGCAGTATTTT. Translating gives CATSRGNSGGVTDTQYF.

The chain recombines TRBV20-1 with TRBJ2-5; 14 bases fit TRBD2. Germline V gives CDR1 DFQATT, CDR2 SNEGSKA (reference sequence). Unmatched junction bases numbered 9, after V lost 2 bases and J lost 1 base. This CDR3 spans 18 amino acids. Written as DNA, the CDR3 is TGCAGTGCTAGAACCACCGGGACTAGCGGGGGCCCCCAAGAGACCCAGTACTTC. Translated: CSARTTGTSGGPQETQYF.

Note on this clonotype: A much more abundant neighbour one base away suggests this may be a read error. The V gene is TRBV5-3, the J gene TRBJ2-3; D is possibly TRBD1 or TRBD2 (6 bases each). TRBV5-3 is an open reading frame whose function is uncertain. CDR3 length: 16 residues. The CDR3 sequence: CASSSGGSRFLDTQYF. The CDR3 DNA follows: TGTGCCAGCAGCTCCGGGGGCTCCCGATTTCTGGATACGCAGTATTTT.